This TCR beta chain was identified during a study of T cell responses to AZD1222 COVID-19 vaccine. Germline-derived CDR1 and CDR2 are SGHRS and YFSETQ. The CDR3 spans 15 residues. J was trimmed by 6 bases and V by 7 bases; bases with no gene match: 10. Study results and caveats: Sampled repertoires all dated from after the peak T cell response.

A remark on this clone: Its antigen remains unidentified.

Profiled with immunoSEQ multiplex PCR; TCRdb holds only in-frame clones, not every one. The sample yields 110,000 to 150,000 clones, just under 95% seen once. The sequence was collected from an adult who had recovered from COVID-19. This specimen consisted of peripheral blood, obtained after recovery from COVID-19. This rearrangement joins TRBV5-1 to TRBJ2-3; 11 nucleotides agree with TRBD2. Written as DNA, the CDR3 is TGCGCCAGCGGAGGACCTCTAGCGGGAGGTGATACGCAGTATTTT. Translation: CASGGPLAGGDTQYF.